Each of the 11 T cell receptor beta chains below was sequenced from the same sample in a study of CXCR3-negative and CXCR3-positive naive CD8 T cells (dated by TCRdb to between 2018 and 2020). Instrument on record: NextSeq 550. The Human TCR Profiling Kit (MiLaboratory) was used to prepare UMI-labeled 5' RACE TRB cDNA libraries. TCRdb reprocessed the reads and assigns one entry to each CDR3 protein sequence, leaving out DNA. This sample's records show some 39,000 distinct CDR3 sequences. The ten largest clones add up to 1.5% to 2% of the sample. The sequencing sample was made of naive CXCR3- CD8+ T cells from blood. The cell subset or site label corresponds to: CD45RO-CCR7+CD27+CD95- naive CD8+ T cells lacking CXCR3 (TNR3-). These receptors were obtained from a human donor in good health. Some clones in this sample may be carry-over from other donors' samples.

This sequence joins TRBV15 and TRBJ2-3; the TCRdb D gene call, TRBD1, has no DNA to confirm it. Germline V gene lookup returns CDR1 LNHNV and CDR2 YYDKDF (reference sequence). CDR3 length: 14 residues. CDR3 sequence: CATSSAPSKNTQYF.

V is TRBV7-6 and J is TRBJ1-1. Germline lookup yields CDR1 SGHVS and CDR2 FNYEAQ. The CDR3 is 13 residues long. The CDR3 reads CASSLGMDTEAFF.

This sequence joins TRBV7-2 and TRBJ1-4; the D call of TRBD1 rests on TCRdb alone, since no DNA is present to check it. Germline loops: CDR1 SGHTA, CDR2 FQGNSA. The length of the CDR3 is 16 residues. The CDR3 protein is CASSSINRDDHEKLFF.

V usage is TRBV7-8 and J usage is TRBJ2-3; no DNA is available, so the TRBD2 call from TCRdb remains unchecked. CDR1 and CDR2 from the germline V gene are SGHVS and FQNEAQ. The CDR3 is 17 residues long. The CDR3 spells CASSPVAATLPTDTQYF.

CDR3 region: CASSEGQGHYEQYF. The chain combines TRBV3-1 with TRBJ2-7. This CDR3 comprises 14 residues. Germline V gives CDR1 LGHDT, CDR2 YNNKEL (reference sequence).

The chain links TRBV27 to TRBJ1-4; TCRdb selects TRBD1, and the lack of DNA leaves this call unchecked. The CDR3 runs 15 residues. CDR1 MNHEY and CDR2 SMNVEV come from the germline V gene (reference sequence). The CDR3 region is CASSSLGLSNEKLFF. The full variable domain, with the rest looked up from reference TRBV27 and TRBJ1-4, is EAQVTQNPRYLITVTGKKLTVTCSQNMNHEYMSWYRQDPGLGLRQIYYSMNVEVTDKGDVPEGYKVSRKEKRNFPLILESPSPNQTSLYFCASSSLGLSNEKLFFGSGTQLSVL.

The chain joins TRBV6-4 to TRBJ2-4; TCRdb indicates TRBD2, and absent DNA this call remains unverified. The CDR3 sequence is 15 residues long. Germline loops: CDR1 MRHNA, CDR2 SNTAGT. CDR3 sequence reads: CASSTSEGAQNIQYF.

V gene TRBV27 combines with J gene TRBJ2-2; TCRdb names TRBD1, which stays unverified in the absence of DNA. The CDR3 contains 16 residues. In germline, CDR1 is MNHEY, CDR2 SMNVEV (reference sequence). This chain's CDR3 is CASTPMRGRRTGELFF.

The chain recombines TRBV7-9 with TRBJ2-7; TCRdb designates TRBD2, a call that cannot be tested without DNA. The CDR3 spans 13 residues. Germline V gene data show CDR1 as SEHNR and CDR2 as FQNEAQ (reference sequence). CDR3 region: CASSFLAGDEQYF.

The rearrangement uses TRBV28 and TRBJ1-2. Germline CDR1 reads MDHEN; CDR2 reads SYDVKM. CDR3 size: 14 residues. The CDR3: CASSLADTYHGYTF.

This chain's CDR3 is CASSRAGGYNEQFF. The chain joins TRBV12-3 or TRBV12-4 to TRBJ2-1; TCRdb returns TRBD1, unconfirmable since there is no DNA. The CDR3 extends over 14 amino acids.